This T cell receptor (beta chain) was recovered during a study of T cell responses to AZD1222 COVID-19 vaccine. CDR3 size: 13 residues. CDR1 LGHDT and CDR2 YNNKEL come from the germline V gene (reference sequence). V lost 3 bases to trimming and J lost 7 bases, with 7 bases between them. As for this clone: Its antigen is not identified.

Study-level results: Among spike-specific TCRs, nearly half reportedly target unmutated variant regions. Vaccine-related CD4 TCRs covered spike, predominating at 160-218 and 743-854.

Clones were read by immunoSEQ multiplex PCR, and TCRdb kept only the in-frame ones, dropping some. In total, the table holds 150,000 or so clones. This TCR was sampled from an adult in good health. The genes are TRBV3-1 (or the pseudogene TRBV3-2) and TRBJ1-6; D uncertain. Sequencing input: peripheral blood. The CDR3 bases are TGTGCCAGCAGCCAGTACGAAAATTCACCCCTCCACTTT. Residues: CASSQYENSPLHF.